This is a list of T cell receptor beta chains from one sample in a study of blood T cells in healthy people across ages. MiXCR, run by TCRdb on the 5' RACE reads, gives a single entry per CDR3 protein. Here the sample spans about 1.7 million distinct CDR3 sequences, 28% being singletons. The specimen sequenced was blood. All receptors derive from a woman aged 25 to 39 in good health. CDR3s include the opening cysteine and the closing phenylalanine or tryptophan. Fields, in order: J gene, D gene, V gene, CDR3 length, clone size, CDR3 DNA, CDR3 protein. D genes are given only for firm matches. The size field is filled for only some rows; it gives once, few, many or a size class.

TRBJ2-7 . TRBV18 14 once TGTGCCAGCTCACCACCGGCAGGGGCGGGCGAGCAGTACTTC CASSPPAGAGEQYF
TRBJ1-1 TRBD1 TRBV19 16 . TGTGCCAGTGGTTCGCTGCCGGGACAGGGGAACACTGAAGCTTTCTTT CASGSLPGQGNTEAFF
TRBJ2-5 TRBD1 TRBV24-1 16 few TGTGCCACCAGTGCCACGACAGGGAGTGGGGAAGAGACCCAGTACTTC CATSATTGSGEETQYF
TRBJ2-5 TRBD2 TRBV20-1 16 . TGCAGTGCTAGAGTCGGGGCTAGCGGATCTCAAGAGACCCAGTACTTC CSARVGASGSQETQYF
TRBJ2-7 TRBD1 TRBV19 13 . TGTGCCAGTAGTATGACAGGGGCGTACGAGCAGTACTTC CASSMTGAYEQYF
TRBJ1-2 . TRBV6-2/TRBV6-3 15 . TGTGCCAGCTTTGATCCGGGACGGCTTAACTATGGCTACACCTTC CASFDPGRLNYGYTF
TRBJ2-5 TRBD2 TRBV24-1 15 . TGTGCCACCAGTGATTTTTCTAGCGGAAAAGAGACCCAGTACTTC CATSDFSSGKETQYF
TRBJ1-1 . TRBV7-9 17 few TGTGCCAGCAGCTCAAGTTATACCCAGGGAATACCGGACATGGCTTTCTTT CASSSSYTQGIPDMAFF
TRBJ2-3 TRBD2 TRBV12-3/TRBV12-4 16 once TGCGCCAGCAGTTTCGGGGGAGGGGCTAGCACAGATACGCAGTATTTT CASSFGGGASTDTQYF
TRBJ1-5 TRBD1 TRBV12-3/TRBV12-4 14 many TGTGCCAGCAGCCCGGGACAGGGAGATCAGCCCCAGCATTTT CASSPGQGDQPQHF